The sequence of this TCR beta chain was determined in a study of B cell selection in AIRE deficiency. Germline lookup yields CDR1 SGHNT and CDR2 YYREEE (reference sequence). The CDR3 is made up of 16 amino acids. Trimming removed 2 bases from V and 8 bases from J, with 22 bases in between. Regulatory T cells were sorted as CD4+CD25hiCD127low/negative. Study-level results: Of 3657 shared Treg TCRbeta sequences, roughly 32% were healthy-donor-only and about 9% patient-only. Around 31% of healthy-shared Treg TCRbeta sequences appeared in patient Tconv cells. Shorter CDR3s marked shared Treg sequences, biased toward few non-templated insertions. With only TCRbeta sequenced, about 40% of shared healthy Treg sequences overlapped Tconv.

The table came from immunoSEQ multiplex PCR; TCRdb's copy has only in-frame clones and leaves some out. The repertoire includes 20,000 to 25,000 clones, 94% of them detected once, and roughly 2% sits in the top ten. On this clone: Its antigen is as yet unknown.

Source material: Tregs sorted from PBMCs. The TCR sequence derives from a human donor with AIRE deficiency. The V and J genes are TRBV5-4 and TRBJ1-2; D is unclear. In DNA form, the CDR3 reads TGTGCCAGCAGCTTACACACAACCATCGACACGGCCGGCTACACCTTC. Encoded protein: CASSLHTTIDTAGYTF.